A single T cell receptor beta chain is shown here with its context. Its antigen is undetermined. The data were obtained in a study of regulatory T cells in long-lasting Graves disease. Both iRepertoire HTBI primers and Arm-PCR of CDR3 regions were used to build the TCR beta libraries. TCRdb ran MiXCR on the multiplex PCR reads and lists one entry per CDR3 protein. The data show 450,000 or so distinct CDR3 sequences, with less than 25% seen just once and over 7.5% held by the top ten. Overall study results and limits: Relative to newly diagnosed Graves' patients, persistent ones had lower TCR diversity. TRBV28, TRBJ1-2 and TRBJ2-5 emerged as the favored segments in persistent disease. Whereas about 870 public clonotypes were shared by new patients, persistent patients shared more, at 2,500 to 3,500.

Time point noted: persistent/refractory GD, antithyroid drugs over 5 years with positive TRAb. TCR sequences were obtained from RNA taken from PBMCs. An endocrinology department in Xi'an, China, supplied the patients. Germline assignment: CDR1 MNHEY and CDR2 SVGAGI. CDR3 length equals 15 residues. The chain recombines TRBV6-5 with TRBJ2-4; 13 nucleotides line up with TRBD2. The last part of the DNA fits TRBJ2-1 better; the J call may be wrong. The starting material was peripheral blood mononuclear cells (PBMCs), obtained when the disease was refractory, from a patient treated with antithyroid drugs. The TCR sequence derives from a female donor with Graves disease. CDR3 bases: TGTGCCAGCAGTTACACTAGCGGGAGGGCCGTCGAGCAGTTCTTC. Residues: CASSYTSGRAVEQFF.